The 18 T cell receptor beta chains given below trace back to one sample, sequenced in a study of monozygotic twins with inflammatory bowel disease. TCRdb reprocessed the 5' RACE reads; each CDR3 protein has one entry and no DNA is given. Its table lists 140,000 to 150,000 distinct CDR3 sequences. The specimen sequenced was blood. These TCRs come from a human donor with ulcerative colitis or Crohn's disease, or a healthy co-twin of an affected twin (not recorded which).

CDR3 sequence reads: CASSYRENEKLFF. The V call is TRBV6-5, the J call TRBJ1-4. The CDR3 loop spans 13 amino acids. CDR1 is MNHEY and CDR2 is SVGAGI in the germline V gene.

The chain is built from TRBV5-1 and TRBJ2-1; TCRdb indicates TRBD2, and absent DNA this call remains unverified. The CDR3 loop spans 14 amino acids. Germline V lookup: CDR1 SGHRS, CDR2 YFSETQ. CDR3 region: CASSGTSGTNEQFF.

The chain employs TRBV20-1 and TRBJ2-3; TCRdb's assignment of TRBD1 cannot be checked, as there is no DNA. The CDR3 consists of 14 residues. In germline, CDR1 is DFQATT, CDR2 SNEGSKA (reference sequence). The CDR3 sequence: CSATGQGSTDTQYF.

The V call is TRBV28, the J call TRBJ2-1; TCRdb proposes TRBD2, but this gene call is untestable without DNA. This CDR3 region has 14 residues. The germline CDR1 and CDR2 sequences are MDHEN and SYDVKM. This CDR3 reads CASSLAWPYNEQFF. The full variable domain, rest sourced from reference TRBV28 and TRBJ2-1, is DVKVTQSSRYLVKRTGEKVFLECVQDMDHENMFWYRQDPGLGLRLIYFSYDVKMKEKGDIPEGYSVSREKKERFSLILESASTNQTSMYLCASSLAWPYNEQFFGPGTRLTVL.

The J gene is TRBJ1-5, the V gene TRBV29-1. Per germline, CDR1 SQVTM and CDR2 ANQGSEA. The CDR3 covers 13 residues. The CDR3 spells CSVAGIGNQPQHF.

The J gene is TRBJ1-1, the V gene TRBV5-8; the TCRdb D gene call, TRBD1, has no DNA to confirm it. The length of the CDR3 is 14 residues. Germline CDR1 and CDR2: SGHTS and YDEGEE. The CDR3 protein is CASSLLSRGSEAFF.

The chain couples TRBV28 to TRBJ2-7. Germline V gene sequence: CDR1 MDHEN, CDR2 SYDVKM. The CDR3 is 15 residues long. The CDR3 sequence: CASSLDWADAYEQYF. The variable domain in full, with the rest retrieved from reference TRBV28 and TRBJ2-7, is DVKVTQSSRYLVKRTGEKVFLECVQDMDHENMFWYRQDPGLGLRLIYFSYDVKMKEKGDIPEGYSVSREKKERFSLILESASTNQTSMYLCASSLDWADAYEQYFGPGTRLTVT.

The chain carries TRBV5-5 and TRBJ2-3; TCRdb's D call, TRBD2, is unchecked because there is no DNA. The germline V gene has CDR1 SGHKS and CDR2 YYEKEE (reference sequence). The CDR3 runs to 17 residues. The CDR3 protein is CASSLAWRTSGSDTQYF.

The J gene is TRBJ2-2, the V gene TRBV29-1; TCRdb gives TRBD2 as the D gene, but with no DNA this cannot be confirmed. This CDR3 is 14 amino acids long. Germline-derived CDR1 and CDR2 are SQVTM and ANQGSEA. CDR3 sequence reads: CSVVGGTNTGELFF.

V usage is TRBV29-1 and J usage is TRBJ2-2. This CDR3 has 11 residues. Germline loops: CDR1 SQVTM, CDR2 ANQGSEA. CDR3 loop: CSVSRTGELFF.

The chain links TRBV29-1 to TRBJ2-5. Germline V gene sequence: CDR1 SQVTM, CDR2 ANQGSEA. This CDR3 is 15 amino acids long. The CDR3 protein is CSVESLNSLQETQYF.

The chain recombines TRBV20-1 with TRBJ2-7; the TCRdb call, TRBD2, lacks DNA for checking. This CDR3 is 15 amino acids long. Germline CDR1 is DFQATT and CDR2 is SNEGSKA (reference sequence). The CDR3 sequence: CSARPIAGETYEQYF.

The rearrangement joins TRBV20-1 to TRBJ2-1; TCRdb indicates TRBD1, and absent DNA this call remains unverified. The CDR3 consists of 14 residues. CDR1 and CDR2 from the germline V gene are DFQATT and SNEGSKA (reference sequence). The CDR3 sequence is CSALRGDTYNEQFF.

The chain has TRBV5-4 and TRBJ1-2; the D gene TCRdb calls, TRBD1, cannot be checked with no DNA. The length of the CDR3 is 15 residues. Germline V gene data show CDR1 as SGHNT and CDR2 as YYREEE (reference sequence). CDR3 amino acids: CASGPPGRGRYGYTF. The full variable domain, completed using reference TRBV5-4 and TRBJ1-2, is ETGVTQSPTHLIKTRGQQVTLRCSSQSGHNTVSWYQQALGQGPQFIFQYYREEENGRGNFPPRFSGLQFPNYSSELNVNALELDDSALYLCASGPPGRGRYGYTFGSGTRLTVV.

The rearrangement uses TRBV7-6 and TRBJ2-2; lacking DNA, the TRBD2 call made by TCRdb goes unchecked. The CDR3 runs to 16 residues. The germline V gene has CDR1 SGHVS and CDR2 FNYEAQ. CDR3 residues: CASSPRAGGNTGELFF.

The V gene is TRBV18, the J gene TRBJ2-1; checking the TCRdb D call of TRBD1 is not possible without DNA. Germline V gene data show CDR1 as KGHSH and CDR2 as LQKENI. CDR3 length: 11 amino acids. The CDR3 loop reads CASSWGTGGDF.

The gene calls are TRBV2 and TRBJ1-2. The CDR3 spans 12 residues. The germline CDR1 and CDR2 sequences are SNHLY and FYNNEI. The CDR3 loop is CASSEAEYGYTF. The full variable domain, completed using reference TRBV2 and TRBJ1-2, is EPEVTQTPSHQVTQMGQEVILRCVPISNHLYFYWYRQILGQKVEFLVSFYNNEISEKSEIFDDQFSVERPDGSNFTLKIRSTKLEDSAMYFCASSEAEYGYTFGSGTRLTVV.

The rearrangement joins TRBV12-3 or TRBV12-4 to TRBJ1-5; TCRdb selects TRBD1, and the lack of DNA leaves this call unchecked. The CDR3 sequence is 12 residues long. CDR3 loop: CASRGGGQPQHF.